Shown below are 9 T cell receptor beta chains from a single sample sequenced in a study of T cells after yellow fever vaccination. From the 5' RACE reads, TCRdb called clonotypes with MiXCR, one entry per CDR3 protein. Of 230,000 or so distinct CDR3 sequences listed, 6.7% are singletons. The sample in question was CD4+ T cells sorted from PBMCs, obtained on the day of the yellow fever booster vaccination. These receptors all come from a man aged 25 to 45 who received the YFV17D yellow fever vaccine.

This clonotype has at least ten counts. This chain links TRBV20-1 with TRBJ2-5; D uncertain. Germline CDR1 DFQATT, CDR2 SNEGSKA (reference sequence). V was trimmed by 0 bases and J by 0 bases, leaving 8 bases between them. The CDR3 is 14 residues long. The CDR3 nucleotides are TGCAGTGCTAGAGATGCTGCCTACCAAGAGACCCAGTACTTC. The encoded protein is CSARDAAYQETQYF.

In this sample, this clonotype turned up many times. The rearrangement uses TRBV7-3 and TRBJ2-2, with TRBD2 identical over 11 bases. V trimming: 2 bases; J trimming: 3 bases; junction bases outside the gene matches: 8. This CDR3 is built from 18 residues. The V gene's germline CDR1 is SGHTA and CDR2 FQGTGA. In DNA form, the CDR3 reads TGTGCCAGCAGCTTACAACCTAGCGGGAGGTCGTACACCGGGGAGCTGTTTTTT. Its translation: CASSLQPSGRSYTGELFF.

This clonotype was counted ten times or more. This chain links TRBV10-3 with TRBJ1-1; D possibly corresponds to TRBD1 (6 bases). V shed 2 bases and J shed 10 bases, with 11 bases lying between them. CDR3 length: 12 amino acids. Germline V gene sequence: CDR1 ENHRY, CDR2 SYGVKD. The CDR3 loop reads CAISEGGAGAFF. The CDR3 coding sequence is TGTGCCATCAGTGAGGGGGGCGCGGGAGCTTTCTTT.

This clonotype was counted ten times or more. The gene calls are TRBV9 and TRBJ2-6; D remains unclear. Trimming removed 5 bases from V and 0 bases from J, with 9 bases in between. This CDR3 is 15 amino acids long. Germline V gives CDR1 SGDLS, CDR2 YYNGEE. The CDR3 DNA reads TGTGCCAGCAGGCAAGGCGGCTCTGGGGCCAACGTCCTGACTTTC. Translated: CASRQGGSGANVLTF.

This clonotype was observed many times. This rearrangement joins TRBV29-1 to TRBJ2-7; TRBD2 might be the D (6 bases). The CDR3 consists of 14 residues. The germline CDR1 and CDR2 sequences are SQVTM and ANQGSEA. Between the trimmed V and J ends, which lost 7 bases and 7 bases, there was a span of 23 bases. The CDR3 DNA sequence: TGCAGCGCTTCTCCATATGCTGGTGCGGGGGAGCAGTACTTC. Its protein product is CSASPYAGAGEQYF.

J is TRBJ2-3 and V is TRBV29-1; 8 bases match TRBD2. In germline, CDR1 is SQVTM, CDR2 ANQGSEA. V lost 6 bases, J lost 3 bases, and 2 bases stayed unmatched. The CDR3 is 12 amino acids. CDR3 sequence: CSVLAGTDTQYF. The CDR3 bases are TGCAGCGTGTTAGCGGGGACAGATACGCAGTATTTT.

The chain is built from TRBV12-3 or TRBV12-4 and TRBJ1-1, with a possible D match to TRBD1 (5 bases). The V end lost 4 bases, the J end lost 7 bases, and 10 bases lay between the germline ends. CDR3 length: 12 residues. The CDR3 DNA is TGTGCCAGCAGTTGGTCGAGGGGTGAAGCTTTCTTT. It encodes CASSWSRGEAFF.

A few counts support this clonotype. The chain is built from TRBV29-1 and TRBJ2-5, with a tentative D call TRBD1 (5 bases). The V gene lost 7 bases and the J gene lost 5 bases, with 14 bases spanning the gap. The CDR3 contains 12 residues. Germline CDR1 and CDR2: SQVTM and ANQGSEA. The CDR3 DNA reads as TGCAGCGCCTCAGGGCGTAGGGAGACCCAGTACTTC. This gives the protein CSASGRRETQYF.

CDR3 sequence reads: CASTGGLTYEQYF. The DNA of the CDR3 is TGTGCCAGCACAGGGGGTCTCACTTACGAGCAGTACTTC. The rearrangement uses TRBV28 and TRBJ2-7; TRBD1 agrees at 7 bases. The CDR3 extends over 13 amino acids. The trim removed 7 bases at V and 4 bases at J, leaving 7 bases unmatched. Germline loops: CDR1 MDHEN, CDR2 SYDVKM.